This T cell receptor (beta chain) was profiled in a study of T cells in Graves' hyperthyroidism and ophthalmopathy. Study information: The initial diagnosis was the point when peripheral blood was collected, ahead of any treatment.

This clonotype was counted many times. CDR1 is SGHVS and CDR2 is FQNEAQ in the germline V gene. Trimming at V came to 3 bases and at J to 1 base, leaving 8 bases not matched to a gene. The CDR3 is made up of 16 amino acids. Template material for amplifying TCR beta CDR3 regions consisted of RNA transcripts. A set of HTBI primers served as the primers for a first-round RT-PCR of the TCR CDR3. TCRdb reprocessed the multiplex PCR reads with MiXCR, giving one entry per CDR3 protein. The sample yields under 400,000 distinct CDR3 sequences, roughly 18% seen once. The sequenced material came from blood. This sequence was found in a woman in her forties with Graves' ophthalmopathy. The rearrangement joins TRBV7-8 to TRBJ2-7; 8 bases agree with TRBD1. The chain's CDR3 is CASSFPLRTGSYEQYF. The DNA for the CDR3 is TGTGCCAGCAGCTTTCCCTTGCGGACAGGGTCCTACGAGCAGTACTTC.